Shown below are 8 T cell receptor beta chains from a single sample sequenced in a study of blood T cells in healthy people across ages. A J-beta primer mix and a sample-barcoded 5' primer were used in a second PCR of about 6 to 12 cycles. One entry per CDR3 protein results from TCRdb running MiXCR on the 5' RACE reads. The sample contains approximately 800,000 distinct CDR3 sequences, about three fifths of which appear only once. Sequences were obtained from blood. The receptor source for this set is a man aged 25-45 years in good health.

V is TRBV12-3 or TRBV12-4 and J is TRBJ2-1; 8 bases fit TRBD2. V trimming: 6 bases; J trimming: 6 bases; junction bases outside the gene matches: 10. CDR3 length equals 15 residues. The CDR3 reads CASRPGGSSVNEQFF. As DNA, the CDR3 is TGTGCCAGCAGACCGGGGGGGTCATCCGTCAATGAGCAGTTCTTC.

The chain has TRBV7-2 and TRBJ2-7; 14 bases are a match to TRBD2. The CDR3 totals 16 residues. Germline V gene data show CDR1 as SGHTA and CDR2 as FQGNSA. Trimming removed 4 bases from V and 0 bases from J; junction bases left unmatched: 2. This chain's CDR3 is CASSWTSGGTSYEQYF. The DNA of the CDR3 is TGTGCCAGCAGCTGGACTAGCGGGGGGACCTCCTACGAGCAGTACTTC.

This clonotype occurred a few times. This chain connects TRBV29-1 to TRBJ2-5, with D unresolved. Germline V gene sequence: CDR1 SQVTM, CDR2 ANQGSEA. V was pared by 4 bases and J by 1 base, with 13 bases between. CDR3 length: 14 amino acids. CDR3 bases: TGCAGCGTTGGGACGGCCGGCAGCCAAGAGACCCAGTACTTC. The encoded protein is CSVGTAGSQETQYF. Drawing the rest from reference TRBV29-1 and TRBJ2-5, the complete variable domain is SAVISQKPSRDICQRGTSLTIQCQVDSQVTMMFWYRQQPGQSLTLIATANQGSEATYESGFVIDKFPISRPNLTFSTLTVSNMSPEDSSIYLCSVGTAGSQETQYFGPGTRLLVL.

This clonotype was counted once. This sequence joins TRBV7-3 and TRBJ2-1, with D perhaps matching TRBD2 (6 bases). Germline CDR1 and CDR2: SGHTA and FQGTGA. Between the trimmed V and J ends, which lost 5 bases and 0 bases, there was a span of 23 bases. The length of the CDR3 is 19 residues. CDR3 loop: CASSLVSSGSSSSYNEQFF. The CDR3 region has the DNA TGTGCCAGCAGCCTCGTCTCCAGCGGGTCAAGCAGCTCCTACAATGAGCAGTTCTTC. Combining the CDR3 with reference TRBV7-3 and TRBJ2-1 gives the whole variable domain GAGVSQTPSNKVTEKGKYVELRCDPISGHTALYWYRQSLGQGPEFLIYFQGTGAADDSGLPNDRFFAVRPEGSVSTLKIQRTERGDSAVYLCASSLVSSGSSSSYNEQFFGPGTRLTVL.

This clonotype was seen only once. V is TRBV2 and J is TRBJ2-1; D is undetermined. Germline lookup yields CDR1 SNHLY and CDR2 FYNNEI. The CDR3 covers 13 residues. Trimming pared 8 bases from V and 7 bases from J, leaving 15 bases between. DNA for the CDR3: TGTGCCAGCTGCAGTGGGTTTGGGAATGAGCAGTTCTTC. Residues: CASCSGFGNEQFF. Together with reference TRBV2 and TRBJ2-1, the CDR3 gives the full variable domain: EPEVTQTPSHQVTQMGQEVILRCVPISNHLYFYWYRQILGQKVEFLVSFYNNEISEKSEIFDDQFSVERPDGSNFTLKIRSTKLEDSAMYFCASCSGFGNEQFFGPGTRLTVL.

This clonotype was seen just once. This chain links TRBV7-8 with TRBJ2-4, with 7 nucleotides matching TRBD1. The J call may be mistaken, given a closer DNA end match to TRBJ2-7. Germline lookup yields CDR1 SGHVS and CDR2 FQNEAQ. This CDR3 spans 17 amino acids. The CDR3 here is CASSLGPDRVVSYEQYF. In DNA form, the CDR3 reads TGTGCCAGCAGCTTAGGGCCCGACAGGGTTGTCTCCTACGAGCAGTACTTC.

The genes are TRBV28 and TRBJ2-5, with D unresolved. The DNA end lines up better with TRBJ2-7; the J call may be wrong. The CDR3 sequence is 13 residues long. Germline V gene sequence: CDR1 MDHEN, CDR2 SYDVKM. Here the CDR3 reads CASSLLGQLEQYF. Written as DNA, the CDR3 is TGTGCCAGCAGTTTATTAGGCCAACTCGAGCAGTACTTC.

The DNA for the CDR3 is TGTGCCAGCAGCTCGTTACCCAACCGGGACCCGGCGGAGACCCAGTACTTC. Translating gives CASSSLPNRDPAETQYF. The chain couples TRBV7-8 to TRBJ2-5, with D perhaps being TRBD1 or TRBD2 (5 bases each). Trimming took 4 bases from V and 5 from J, leaving 23 bases between them. Germline CDR1 SGHVS, CDR2 FQNEAQ. This CDR3 is built from 17 residues.